The next 9 T cell receptor beta chains were all read from a single sample in a study of blood T cells in healthy people across ages. Next came a second PCR, run for about 7 to 12 cycles, which used a sample-barcoded 5' primer along with a J-beta primer mix. TCRdb independently ran MiXCR on the 5' RACE reads; one entry per CDR3 protein. The sample consists of about 720,000 distinct CDR3 sequences, about 24% of them appearing once. The sample comprised blood. These receptor sequences come from a man aged 70-80 years in good health.

This clonotype was seen only a few times. The chain combines TRBV20-1 with TRBJ2-5; maybe TRBD2 (6 bases). Per the germline V gene, CDR1 is DFQATT and CDR2 is SNEGSKA (reference sequence). V dropped 7 bases and J dropped 5 bases, with 17 bases sitting between them. The length of the CDR3 is 13 residues. CDR3 bases: TGCAGTGTCACAAGGGACTTCCCGGAGACCCAGTACTTC. It is translated as CSVTRDFPETQYF.

The chain is built from TRBV28 and TRBJ2-5; possibly TRBD1 for D (5 bases). The DNA end is more similar to TRBJ2-7, so the J call may be wrong. Germline V gene lookup returns CDR1 MDHEN and CDR2 SYDVKM. This CDR3 has 15 residues. DNA for the CDR3: TGTGCCAGCAGTTTATATCAGGGCGACTCCTACGAGCAGTACTTC. It translates to CASSLYQGDSYEQYF.

This clonotype was seen a few times. V is TRBV3-1 and J is TRBJ1-2; a possible D gene is TRBD1 (5 bases). The CDR3 is 16 amino acids. In germline, CDR1 is LGHDT, CDR2 YNNKEL (reference sequence). V lost 0 bases and J 4 bases, leaving 15 bases between the germline ends. CDR3 nucleotides: TGTGCCAGCAGCCAAGACCTCGGCGTAAGGGGCTATGGCTACACCTTC. Its protein product is CASSQDLGVRGYGYTF.

The chain couples TRBV10-2 to TRBJ1-2, with D unclear. The V and J ends lost 1 base and 2 bases respectively, with 8 bases between them. CDR3 length: 14 residues. CDR1 is WSHSY, CDR2 SAAADI, per germline. This CDR3 is CASSEYPENYGYTF. The DNA for the CDR3 is TGCGCCAGCAGTGAGTACCCGGAGAACTATGGCTACACCTTC.

This clonotype was seen a handful of times. The chain links TRBV9 to TRBJ1-1; TRBD1 might be the D (6 bases). This CDR3 contains 14 residues. The V end was cut by 0 bases, the J end by 4 bases, with 10 bases between. The germline V gene has CDR1 SGDLS and CDR2 YYNGEE. The CDR3 region has the DNA TGTGCCAGCAGCGTAGCCGGGGGCGGCACTGAAGCTTTCTTT. This codes for CASSVAGGGTEAFF.

This chain joins TRBV6-6 and TRBJ2-5; 8 bases line up with TRBD2. The junction had 2 bases not matched to a gene; V was cut back by 0 bases and J by 11 bases. CDR3 length equals 12 residues. The germline V gene encodes CDR1 MNHNY and CDR2 SVGAGI (reference sequence). CDR3: CASSYSREGQYF. The DNA of the CDR3 is TGTGCCAGCAGTTACTCCCGGGAGGGGCAGTACTTC.

This clonotype was detected ten times or more. This sequence joins TRBV12-3 or TRBV12-4 and TRBJ2-3; D is undetermined. V lost 2 bases, J lost 6 bases, and 15 bases lay in between. The length of the CDR3 is 15 residues. The CDR3 here is CASSLQAGQFDTQYF. In DNA, the CDR3 is TGTGCCAGCAGTTTACAAGCTGGCCAGTTTGATACGCAGTATTTT.

This clonotype showed up many times. The V and J genes are TRBV7-2 and TRBJ1-4; D is unresolved. Trimming took 2 bases from V and 0 from J, leaving 7 bases between them. The CDR3 contains 15 residues. The germline V gene has CDR1 SGHTA and CDR2 FQGNSA. The CDR3: CASSLMGATNEKLFF. The CDR3 nucleotides read TGTGCCAGCAGCTTAATGGGAGCAACTAATGAAAAACTGTTTTTT.

CDR3 region: CASSLVVTSGGPYEQYV. The CDR3 nucleotides read TGTGCCAGCAGCTTAGTTGTGACTAGCGGGGGCCCCTACGAGCAGTACGTC. The chain combines TRBV7-9 with TRBJ2-5, with 12 positions matching TRBD2. TRBJ2-7 explains the end of the DNA better; the J call may be wrong. Germline-derived CDR1 and CDR2 are SEHNR and FQNEAQ (reference sequence). CDR3 length: 17 residues.